This T cell receptor (beta chain) was sequenced during a study of OX40 agonist ivuxolimab in advanced cancers. Clones were sequenced by immunoSEQ multiplex PCR, and TCRdb holds only the in-frame ones, with some missing. This sample has roughly 59,000 clones, with approximately 86% found just once. The sample was CD4+ or CD8+ T cells sorted from blood, taken in a trial of the OX40 agonist ivuxolimab. The clonotype originates from an adult with an advanced solid tumor such as melanoma, head and neck, liver or kidney cancer.

The CDR3 sequence: CASTPNEGTEAFF. DNA of the CDR3: TGTGCCAGTACCCCCAACGAGGGCACTGAAGCTTTCTTT. The V and J genes are TRBV19 and TRBJ1-1; D is uncertain. The V end lost 7 bases, the J end lost 4 bases, and 13 bases lay between the germline ends. CDR3 size: 13 residues. Germline CDR1 and CDR2: LNHDA and SQIVND (reference sequence).